Following are 15 T cell receptor beta chains from one sample sequenced in a study of T cells in Graves' hyperthyroidism and ophthalmopathy. Regions amplified from RNA transcripts were the TCR beta CDR3 regions. The HTBI set primed first-round TCR CDR3 RT-PCR. TCRdb fed the multiplex PCR reads into MiXCR, producing one record per CDR3 protein. The table records some 510,000 distinct CDR3 sequences, about a fifth of them present only once. Specimen: blood. These receptors came from a man aged 18-30 years with Graves' hyperthyroidism.

The chain joins TRBV20-1 to TRBJ2-2; 8 bases match TRBD2. Per germline, CDR1 DFQATT and CDR2 SNEGSKA (reference sequence). The trim removed 3 bases at V and 5 bases at J, leaving 14 bases unmatched. The CDR3 is made up of 17 amino acids. CDR3 sequence reads: CSASQRRSGRWTGELFF. The CDR3 DNA follows: TGCAGTGCTAGCCAGAGACGGAGCGGGAGATGGACCGGGGAGCTGTTTTTT.

This clonotype was detected ten times or more. The chain couples TRBV19 to TRBJ2-7; TRBD1 aligns across 7 bases. The V segment lost 1 base and the J segment 5 bases; nucleotides outside the gene matches: 5. The V gene's germline CDR1 is LNHDA and CDR2 SQIVND (reference sequence). CDR3 length equals 14 residues. The CDR3 spells CASSIGVGGDEQYF. CDR3 bases: TGTGCCAGTAGTATAGGGGTAGGGGGCGACGAGCAGTACTTC.

This clonotype was seen more than once but under ten times. This chain joins TRBV2 and TRBJ2-3; 9 bases are a match to TRBD1. Looked up from germline, CDR1 is SNHLY and CDR2 is FYNNEI. The junction had 10 bases not matched to a gene; V was cut back by 7 bases and J by 2 bases. The CDR3 length is 16 residues. The CDR3 reads CASIPFRTGDTDTQYF. The CDR3 bases are TGTGCCAGCATACCCTTTAGGACAGGGGACACAGATACGCAGTATTTT.

The chain links TRBV20-1 to TRBJ2-7; 7 nucleotides line up with TRBD1. The germline CDR1 and CDR2 sequences are DFQATT and SNEGSKA (reference sequence). This CDR3 spans 15 amino acids. The J segment lost 5 bases and the V segment lost 6 bases, leaving 16 bases of the junction unmatched. CDR3 in amino acids: CSAVDQGRGSHEQYF. CDR3 bases: TGCAGTGCCGTGGACCAGGGCAGGGGGTCCCACGAGCAGTACTTC.

This clonotype was observed many times. The rearrangement joins TRBV12-3 or TRBV12-4 to TRBJ1-2; 11 nucleotides align to TRBD1. The length of the CDR3 is 15 residues. V lost 7 bases to trimming and J lost 8 bases; unmatched junction nucleotides: 12. The CDR3 bases are TGTGCCAGCACCCTGGACAGGGGGCCCCTCGGAGGCTACACCTTC. Amino acid sequence: CASTLDRGPLGGYTF.

This clonotype was detected ten times or more. The chain uses TRBV28 and TRBJ1-2; D possibly corresponds to TRBD1 (5 bases). V was trimmed by 0 bases and J by 2 bases, leaving 16 bases between them. The CDR3 loop spans 17 amino acids. CDR1 is MDHEN, CDR2 SYDVKM, per germline. The CDR3: CASSLWDTFRINYGYTF. CDR3 nucleotides: TGTGCCAGCAGTTTATGGGACACATTCCGGATAAACTATGGCTACACCTTC.

This clonotype appeared a few times. The chain joins TRBV7-9 to TRBJ2-7; either TRBD1 or TRBD2 may supply D (5 bases each). This CDR3 has 15 amino acids. Per the germline V gene, CDR1 is SEHNR and CDR2 is FQNEAQ (reference sequence). Trimming removed 5 bases from V and 3 bases from J, with 17 bases in between. Here the CDR3 reads CASSHDSGTVYEQYF. CDR3 nucleotide sequence: TGTGCCAGCAGCCACGACTCCGGGACGGTCTACGAGCAGTACTTC.

This clonotype was seen at least ten times. V usage is TRBV7-9 and J usage is TRBJ1-1; 7 bases agree with TRBD1. V was pared by 3 bases and J by 3 bases, with 7 bases of the junction left unmatched. CDR3 length: 15 residues. Germline-derived CDR1 and CDR2 are SEHNR and FQNEAQ (reference sequence). This chain's CDR3 is CASSFHRDRHTEAFF. CDR3 nucleotide sequence: TGTGCCAGCAGCTTTCACCGGGACAGACACACTGAAGCTTTCTTT.

The J gene is TRBJ2-2, the V gene TRBV20-1; D perhaps matches TRBD1 (5 bases). The V end lost 5 bases, the J end lost 5 bases, and 21 bases lay between the germline ends. CDR3 length: 16 amino acids. Germline loops: CDR1 DFQATT, CDR2 SNEGSKA (reference sequence). The CDR3 nucleotides read TGCAGTGCTGGCGCCCCAGGGCGTAGGGGTACCGGGGAGCTGTTTTTT. This codes for CSAGAPGRRGTGELFF.

This clonotype has a count of ten or more. The chain employs TRBV9 and TRBJ1-2; 7 bases fit TRBD1. The germline gives CDR1 SGDLS, CDR2 YYNGEE. The CDR3 has 15 residues. After removal of 0 bases from V and 4 bases from J, the junction contained 6 bases not matched to a gene. In DNA form, the CDR3 reads TGTGCCAGCAGCGTAGCGGCGGCAGGGGGCTATGGCTACACCTTC. Protein: CASSVAAAGGYGYTF.

V usage is TRBV6-5 and J usage is TRBJ2-2; unclear D gene. Germline loops: CDR1 MNHEY, CDR2 SVGAGI. This CDR3 is 15 amino acids long. Deletions cut 2 bases from V and 3 bases from J, with 10 bases between. Here the CDR3 reads CASSYNGLDTGELFF. In nucleotides, the CDR3 is TGTGCCAGCAGTTACAACGGCTTAGACACCGGGGAGCTGTTTTTT.

Of note for this clonotype: The junction and the germline gene differ at one end; a read error may be behind it. The chain links TRBV15 to TRBJ1-1; D gene ambiguous. Germline CDR1 reads LNHNV; CDR2 reads YYDKDF (reference sequence). The CDR3 spans 14 residues. CDR3 in amino acids: CATCRGPGNTEAFF. DNA for the CDR3: TGTGCCACCTGCAGAGGTCCGGGGAACACTGAAGCTTTCTTT.

This clonotype was detected many times. The chain combines TRBV14 with TRBJ2-7; 9 nucleotides align to TRBD2. The CDR3 runs to 16 residues. Germline CDR1 SGHDN, CDR2 FVKESK. The J segment lost 4 bases and the V segment lost 1 base, leaving 8 bases of the junction unmatched. CDR3 residues: CASSQGWLAGTYEQYF. The DNA for the CDR3 is TGTGCCAGCAGCCAAGGGTGGCTAGCGGGAACATACGAGCAGTACTTC.

This clonotype has at least ten counts. The chain links TRBV12-3 or TRBV12-4 to TRBJ2-5, with a tentative D call TRBD2 (5 bases). V lost 8 bases and J lost 11, with 24 bases in between. CDR3 length: 14 amino acids. CDR3 sequence reads: CASGSRALARDQYF. The CDR3 bases are TGTGCCAGCGGGAGTCGGGCCTTAGCGAGAGATCAGTACTTC.

The sample holds many counts of this clonotype. This chain connects TRBV28 to TRBJ2-7, with no clear D. CDR3 length: 11 residues. The germline CDR1 and CDR2 sequences are MDHEN and SYDVKM. Trimming shortened V by 5 bases and J by 5 bases, and 7 bases separated the two germline ends. CDR3 in amino acids: CASSPLNEQYF. The CDR3 region has the DNA TGTGCCAGCAGTCCCTTGAACGAGCAGTACTTC.